This T cell receptor (beta chain) was identified during a study of PD-L1 blockade in urothelial cancer. Study as a whole: Beginning around 2014, patients received atezolizumab, given as 1,200 mg intravenously every 3 weeks. The researchers analyzed blood 3 weeks (second dose) and 6 weeks after treatment start.

Germline-derived CDR1 and CDR2 are SQVTM and ANQGSEA. The length of the CDR3 is 15 residues. The V and J ends lost 7 bases and 5 bases, in that order; junction bases with no gene match: 13. The table came from immunoSEQ multiplex PCR; TCRdb's copy has only in-frame clones and leaves some out. This sample has 30,000 to 40,000 clones, with more than 80% found just once. The chain uses TRBV29-1 and TRBJ2-5, with TRBD1 matching 10 bases. The TCR comes from a man aged 70-80 years with urothelial cancer. The specimen comprised PBMCs, sampled around atezolizumab (anti-PD-L1) treatment. The CDR3 loop is CSATVRQGAGETQYF. The DNA of the CDR3 is TGCAGCGCCACCGTCAGACAGGGGGCAGGTGAGACCCAGTACTTC.